The 8 T cell receptor beta chains presented below share a single source sample, sequenced in a study of T cells in Graves' hyperthyroidism and ophthalmopathy. Amplified TCR beta CDR3 regions derived from RNA transcripts. The TCR CDR3 first-round RT-PCR relied on the HTBI primer set. MiXCR was run by TCRdb on the multiplex PCR reads, yielding one entry per CDR3 protein. The sample contains hundreds of thousands of distinct CDR3 sequences, over 35% of which appear only once. Sequencing was performed on blood. These receptor sequences come from a man younger than 35 with Graves' hyperthyroidism.

This clonotype was found many times. The chain carries TRBV25-1 and TRBJ1-1, with D unclear. Germline lookup yields CDR1 MGHDK and CDR2 SYGVNS. V dropped 1 base and J dropped 1 base, with 4 bases sitting between them. The CDR3 is 13 amino acids. CDR3 in amino acids: CASSESGNTEAFF. In nucleotides, the CDR3 is TGTGCCAGCAGTGAATCCGGGAACACTGAAGCTTTCTTT.

This clonotype was counted many times. The CDR3 here is CSARVPRNYEQYF. CDR3 nucleotide sequence: TGCAGTGCTAGAGTCCCCAGAAACTACGAGCAGTACTTC. This chain connects TRBV20-1 to TRBJ2-7; no clear D. Trimming shortened V by 1 base and J by 3 bases, and 10 bases separated the two germline ends. The CDR3 consists of 13 residues. Germline V gene sequence: CDR1 DFQATT, CDR2 SNEGSKA (reference sequence).

The chain recombines TRBV10-3 with TRBJ1-6; 10 positions agree with TRBD1. Looked up from germline, CDR1 is ENHRY and CDR2 is SYGVKD. The CDR3 sequence is 16 residues long. With V trimmed by 0 bases and J by 5 bases, 1 base remained unmatched. CDR3 protein: CAISESGTGDNSPLHF. CDR3 coding DNA: TGTGCCATCAGTGAGTCTGGGACAGGGGATAATTCACCCCTCCACTTT.

In its sample, this clonotype was seen a few times. The J gene is TRBJ1-1, the V gene TRBV19; D is perhaps TRBD1 (6 bases). V was trimmed by 3 bases and J by 0 bases, leaving 14 bases between them. This CDR3 has 16 amino acids. Germline CDR1 LNHDA, CDR2 SQIVND (reference sequence). The DNA for the CDR3 is TGTGCCAGTAGTATGTTGGGGGGGGGCTTGAACACTGAAGCTTTCTTT. Amino acids: CASSMLGGGLNTEAFF.

Concerning this clonotype itself: Relative to the germline gene, one junction end is altered; a read error may explain this. V gene TRBV10-3 combines with J gene TRBJ1-6; the D is unclear. The CDR3 covers 17 residues. Germline CDR1 is ENHRY and CDR2 is SYGVKD. The CDR3 bases are TGTGCCAGCAGTGAAGCGGTTGAGAGATCCCTTGGTTCACCCCTCCACTTT. As protein: CASSEAVERSLGSPLHF.

This clonotype appeared a single time. The chain uses TRBV4-1 and TRBJ2-3; D unresolved. Trimming took 1 base from V and 5 from J, leaving 4 bases between them. Looked up from germline, CDR1 is MGHRA and CDR2 is YSYEKL. CDR3 length equals 12 residues. The CDR3 coding sequence is TGCGCCAGCAGCCAAGCCGGAGATACGCAGTATTTT. Protein product: CASSQAGDTQYF.

Ten or more counts support this clonotype. This chain connects TRBV6-5 to TRBJ1-5; D call uncertain. CDR3 length: 13 amino acids. In germline, CDR1 is MNHEY, CDR2 SVGAGI. V lost 2 bases and J lost 0, with 2 bases in between. In DNA, the CDR3 is TGTGCCAGCAGTTACAATAGCAATCAGCCCCAGCATTTT. Its translation is CASSYNSNQPQHF.

The rearrangement uses TRBV2 and TRBJ2-5; weak D call: TRBD1 (7 bases). Germline CDR1 reads SNHLY; CDR2 reads FYNNEI. CDR3 length: 15 residues. V gave up 6 bases and J gave up 0 bases, with 14 bases separating them. CDR3 in DNA: TGTGCCAGCAGAGGCGCAGGGGGGCACCAAGAGACCCAGTACTTC. Residues: CASRGAGGHQETQYF.